This TCR beta chain derives from a study of blood T cell repertoires in COVID-19. The overall study: Specimens from acute and convalescent COVID-19 originated in the United States, Italy and Spain.

Germline V gene data show CDR1 as ENHRY and CDR2 as SYGVKD. Trimming cost V 1 base and J 1 base, with 8 bases left between them. This CDR3 has 14 amino acids. Seattle's cohort entered during active infection and was followed longitudinally. Per the original methods: Reference gene primers were amplified, and this amplification served to estimate nucleated cell counts. Here immunoSEQ multiplex PCR was the method, and the copy in TCRdb shows in-frame clones only, minus some. V, J and clone size derive from that table, while D and trimming were established from the DNA sequence. The repertoire holds fewer than 300,000 clones, more than 85% seen once, with approximately 2.6% in the top ten.

This TCR was sampled from a person aged 18-35 years with COVID-19, enrolled during active disease. The chain carries TRBV10-3 and TRBJ2-7; D not certain. The sequencing sample was made of peripheral blood. The CDR3 bases are TGTGCCATCAGTGAGTGGAACAGTTCCTACGAGCAGTACTTC. This sequence encodes CAISEWNSSYEQYF.